The sequence of this TCR beta chain was determined in a study of cytomegalovirus exposure and HLA in healthy donors (dated by TCRdb to about 2017). With respect to the entire study: According to an earlier analysis of 587 of the donors, about 190 million T cells yielded roughly 110 million unique TCR beta sequences and around 280 Gb of sequence data. In a later analysis, previously published TCR beta repertoires from some 640 donors were re-analyzed and high-resolution HLA genotyping was added so that TCR occurrence patterns could be studied. Across some 400 genotyped donors of the cohort, an average of roughly 230,000 unique TCR beta nucleotide sequences per donor were sequenced, and 15% to 20% of those sequences were non-productive. The later analysis used no new phenotypic data to find candidate immune exposures, relying instead on TCR beta sequences and their occurrence across donors. Typing coverage differed by locus: A, B, C, DRB1 and DQB1 were typed in roughly 620-640 donors, DQA1 in 522, DPA1 in over 600, and DPB1 in approximately 450. Among the roughly 370 genotyped donors, about 83% belonged to the genetic ancestry cluster associated with self-reported Caucasian donors. Alongside the repertoire data, information on donor age, sex, ethnicity and CMV serostatus was compiled. Every repertoire in the discovery cohort had been generated on one and the same sequencing platform. Several DR-DQ haplotypes were treated as single units for association and clustering because of strong linkage in the cohort. A separate validation cohort of 90 to 150 different subjects was used in addition to the 666-subject first cohort. In a later genetic analysis, genome-wide SNP genotypes for about three fifths of the roughly 670 donors were used, and that subset was treated as a discovery cohort. The study combined high-throughput TCR immunosequencing, statistical association of individual TCRs with disease status, and machine learning to predict cytomegalovirus infection status. Using immunosequencing, the study profiled T cell repertoires from around 670 subjects and related those repertoires to cytomegalovirus serostatus. HLA typing included class I and class II loci at four-digit resolution. The study was designed to test whether signatures of past pathogen exposure could be identified by cataloging public T cell receptors. About 330 gigabases of sequencing data and 70 million to 95 million unique TCR sequences made up an early release that covered approximately 620 HLA-typed donors. To decide whether each TCR beta V gene segment behaved as functional or pseudogenic, an earlier analysis of some 600 of the donors relied on high-throughput TCR beta sequencing.

Here is what the overall study found, with its caveats: In a later genetic analysis, fewer N-insertions in productive TCRs were reported among donors in an Asian-associated ancestry cluster than the roughly 670-donor mean. A further reported finding was that TCR beta sequences accurately predicted the HLA-A and HLA-B alleles for most subjects in the first cohort. In a later analysis, HLA-associated TCR beta chains were found to be more clonally expanded and to have lower generation probabilities than equally common non-associated chains. The only immune exposure information available for the cohort was CMV serostatus. The classifier was reported to diagnose cytomegalovirus status with high specificity and sensitivity in both the original cohort and the validation cohort. A few of the identified cytomegalovirus-associated TCR beta chains were confirmed in vitro to be specific for cytomegalovirus antigens. An earlier analysis of approximately 500 of the donors showed that most TCR beta V segments appeared in productive rearrangements either about 87% or about 30% of the time, which broadly matched IMGT annotations. Correlated functional status among segregating V segments might reflect linkage disequilibrium, but an unknown experimental factor could not be ruled out. The authors suggested that the approach could potentially be extended to other disease states and immunological phenotypes. While some public TCRs were present in many individuals, most TCR sequences turned up only very rarely across donors. Because counts were too low, roughly 16 rarely observed V segments, including chromosome 9 orphons, were excluded from the earlier analysis of some 540 of the donors. In a later analysis, most CMV-associated TCR beta chains were found to appear HLA-restricted, with HLA associations seemingly driven largely by CMV exposure. Strong co-occurrence of HLA alleles, especially DR and DQ, made assigning TCR associations to individual alleles difficult. A later analysis found that TCR association rates varied across HLA loci, with DRB1 alleles showing the most associated TCRs and HLA-C alleles the fewest. A cluster of highly shared sequence variants was judged likely to represent a technical artifact of the sequencing pipeline. HLA typing was unavailable for some donors at each locus, so association tests used only the typed subset. In this cohort, only TCR beta chains were sequenced, and detectable features were limited by the absence of alpha or paired-chain data. A later analysis associated 16,951 TCR beta sequences with specific HLA alleles at a false discovery rate of 0.05. An association between a missense DCLRE1C variant and V-gene and J-gene trimming of TCR beta chains was found in a later genetic analysis and replicated in an independent cohort. In the study, roughly 160 TCR beta chains were listed as associated with cytomegalovirus. According to a later analysis, parvovirus B19, influenza, CMV and Epstein-Barr virus appeared linked to several top co-occurrence clusters. Roughly uniform sequencing depth across donors was assumed in presence/absence analyses, although this assumption may not hold.

In total, approximately 610 healthy bone marrow donors made up the cohort. All cohort members were sampled while nominally healthy, although unrecorded immune exposures were likely present. The donor was CMV seropositive and was included in the group of approximately 300 seropositive cohort members. A peripheral blood sample was collected from each donor, and TCR beta sequencing was performed on peripheral blood mononuclear cells. Genomic DNA extraction from the blood cell samples was performed with the Qiagen DNeasy Blood Extraction Kit. Concerning this clone itself: Its antigen remains undetermined.

The library was made by the immunoSEQ multiplex PCR assay. A mixture of 60 forward primers for TCR Vbeta segments and 13 reverse primers for TCR Jbeta segments was used in the multiplex PCR. The CDR3 region of rearranged TCR beta genes was amplified from genomic DNA by a multiplex PCR assay. The Illumina HiSeq System was used to sequence the amplified TCR beta libraries as 87-base-pair reads. The authors' analysis ran thus. A later analysis tallied roughly 78 million unique TCR beta chains across the 700 or so repertoires, and approximately 12 million of those chains were shared by two or more donors. Raw reads were error-corrected and collapsed into unique sequences with a nearest-neighbor algorithm that merged closely related sequences to remove PCR and sequencing errors. Alignment of CDR3 sequences to IMGT reference sequences was used to assign V, D and J gene segments. For a sequence to be retained, a match of at least six nucleotides to both a V gene segment and a J gene segment was required. A rearrangement was called productive if the CDR3 had no stop codons and remained in frame with V and J, and every other rearrangement was called non-productive. CDR3 was defined by IMGT convention, running from the second conserved V-encoded cysteine to the conserved J-encoded phenylalanine. The earlier analysis of about 610 of the donors excluded sequences that lacked an unambiguous match to a single V gene segment. In an earlier analysis of a few hundred of the donors, V segments were called functional above 56.7% productive rearrangements and were called segregating when the between-donor standard deviation exceeded 5%. A statistical classification framework was built for diagnosing cytomegalovirus status from the catalog of TCR beta chain sequences. A later analysis assigned V and J genes by comparing TCR nucleotide sequences with IMGT/GENE-DB human TR gene sequences. The TCRdist pipeline was used in a later analysis to assign CDR3 sequences and most-parsimonious VDJ recombination scenarios. In a later analysis, each TCR beta chain was defined by its CDR3 amino acid sequence together with its V-gene family, and reads lacking a unique V-gene family were excluded. As a way to deal with suspected cross-contamination and a sequencing artifact, a later analysis dropped under 600 nucleotide sequences that were highly shared and had low generation probability. For each public chain, a later analysis derived a clonal expansion index from normalized ranks of inferred template counts within each repertoire. In a later analysis, generation probabilities were computed using a VDJ recombination model fitted to out-of-frame rearrangements, and the results were checked against IGoR. Hypergeometric tests were used in a later analysis to score TCR-TCR, TCR-HLA and TCR-CMV co-occurrence, with a repertoire-size bias correction applied to the TCR pairs. False discovery rates were estimated in a later analysis by permuting HLA or CMV assignments 20 times. A later analysis grouped co-occurring TCRs with DBSCAN, adding TCRdist sequence similarity when clustering within HLA-allele-positive subsets. For co-occurrence clustering, repertoires with fewer than 30,000 or more than 120,000 public chains were excluded, along with 5 or 6 repertoires with anomalous nucleotide sharing. TCRdb mirrors the immuneACCESS table, restricted to in-frame sequences. Some clones are absent from its copies; in checked studies, under half trace to an unresolved V gene, and the reason for the others is unknown. The DNA gave D and trimming, while V, J and clone size come from that table. This sample's table contains 90,000 to 130,000 clones. The top ten clones comprise 5.5% to 8% of the sample.

The sample comprised PBMCs. The sequence derives from a middle-aged man in good health and CMV-seropositive.

The nucleotide sequence is TGCGCCAGCAGCCCTGAGGGGGGGGCTCTTGGCTACACCTTC. This gives the protein CASSPEGGALGYTF. The V and J genes are TRBV5-1 and TRBJ1-2, with TRBD1 tentatively as D gene (6 bases match). V and J are truncated by 4 bases and 7 bases respectively, leaving an intervening sequence of 17 bases. The CDR3 covers 14 residues, taking in both the cysteine and the phenylalanine. This entry keeps only the CDR3 DNA: 42 bases, framed from base 1. The germline V gene gives CDR1 as SGHRS and CDR2 as YFSETQ.